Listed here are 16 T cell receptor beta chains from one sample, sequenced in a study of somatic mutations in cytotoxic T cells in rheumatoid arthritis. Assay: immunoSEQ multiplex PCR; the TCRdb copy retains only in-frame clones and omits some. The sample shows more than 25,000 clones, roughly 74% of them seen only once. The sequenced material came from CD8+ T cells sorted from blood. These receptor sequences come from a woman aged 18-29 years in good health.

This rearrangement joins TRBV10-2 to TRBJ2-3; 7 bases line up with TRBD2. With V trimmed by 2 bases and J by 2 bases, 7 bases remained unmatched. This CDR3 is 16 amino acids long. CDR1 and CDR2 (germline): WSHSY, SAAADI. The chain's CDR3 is CASSEPIGGTTDTQYF. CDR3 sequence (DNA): TGCGCCAGCAGTGAGCCTATCGGGGGGACCACAGATACGCAGTATTTT.

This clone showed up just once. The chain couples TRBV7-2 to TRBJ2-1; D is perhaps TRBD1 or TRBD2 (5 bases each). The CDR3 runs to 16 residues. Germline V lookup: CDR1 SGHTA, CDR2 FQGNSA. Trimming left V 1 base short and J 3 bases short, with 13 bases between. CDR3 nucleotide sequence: TGTGCCAGCAGCTTAGACGCCGGGGCTAACTACAATGAGCAGTTCTTC. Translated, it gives CASSLDAGANYNEQFF.

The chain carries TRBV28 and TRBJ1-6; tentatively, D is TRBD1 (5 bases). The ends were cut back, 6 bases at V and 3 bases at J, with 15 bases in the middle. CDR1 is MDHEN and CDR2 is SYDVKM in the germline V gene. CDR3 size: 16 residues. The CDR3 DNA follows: TGTGCCAGCAGACCTCAGGGTAATTTCTATAATTCACCCCTCCACTTT. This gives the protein CASRPQGNFYNSPLHF.

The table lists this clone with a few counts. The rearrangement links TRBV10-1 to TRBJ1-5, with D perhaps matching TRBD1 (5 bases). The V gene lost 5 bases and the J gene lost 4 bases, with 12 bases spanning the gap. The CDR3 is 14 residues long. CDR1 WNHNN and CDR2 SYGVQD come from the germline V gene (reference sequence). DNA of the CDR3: TGCGCCAGCAGTAATCAGGGTAGGAATCAGCCCCAGCATTTT. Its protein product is CASSNQGRNQPQHF.

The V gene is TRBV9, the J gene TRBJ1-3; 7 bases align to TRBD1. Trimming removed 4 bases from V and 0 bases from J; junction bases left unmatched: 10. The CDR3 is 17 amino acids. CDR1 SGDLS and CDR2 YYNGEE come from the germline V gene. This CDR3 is CASSPRQGVSSGNTIYF. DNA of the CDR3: TGTGCCAGCAGCCCCCGACAGGGCGTTTCCTCTGGAAACACCATATATTTT. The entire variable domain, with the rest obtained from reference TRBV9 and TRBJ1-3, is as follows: DSGVTQTPKHLITATGQRVTLRCSPRSGDLSVYWYQQSLDQGLQFLIQYYNGEERAKGNILERFSAQQFPDLHSELNLSSLELGDSALYFCASSPRQGVSSGNTIYFGEGSWLTVV.

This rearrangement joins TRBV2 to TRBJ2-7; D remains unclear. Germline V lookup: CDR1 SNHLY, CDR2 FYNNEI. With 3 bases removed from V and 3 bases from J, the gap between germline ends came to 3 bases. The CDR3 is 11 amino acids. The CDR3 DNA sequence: TGTGCCAGCAGTGACAACTACGAGCAGTACGTC. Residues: CASSDNYEQYV.

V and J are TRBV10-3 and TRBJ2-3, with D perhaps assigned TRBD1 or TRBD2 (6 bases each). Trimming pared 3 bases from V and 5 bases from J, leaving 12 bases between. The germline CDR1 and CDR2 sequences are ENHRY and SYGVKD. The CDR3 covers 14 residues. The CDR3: CAISDMGGGDTQYF. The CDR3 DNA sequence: TGTGCCATCAGTGATATGGGGGGCGGAGATACGCAGTATTTT.

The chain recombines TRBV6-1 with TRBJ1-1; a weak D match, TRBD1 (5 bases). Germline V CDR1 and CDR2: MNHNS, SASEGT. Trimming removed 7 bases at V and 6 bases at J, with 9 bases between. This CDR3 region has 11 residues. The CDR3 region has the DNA TGTGCCAGCATCAAGGGGTCTGAAGCTTTCTTT. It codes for CASIKGSEAFF.

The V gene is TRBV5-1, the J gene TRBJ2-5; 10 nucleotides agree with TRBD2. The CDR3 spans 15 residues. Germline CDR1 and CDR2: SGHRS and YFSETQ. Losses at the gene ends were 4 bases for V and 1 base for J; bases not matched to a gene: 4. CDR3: CASSPGLAAQETQYF. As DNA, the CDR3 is TGCGCCAGCAGCCCCGGACTAGCGGCCCAAGAGACCCAGTACTTC.

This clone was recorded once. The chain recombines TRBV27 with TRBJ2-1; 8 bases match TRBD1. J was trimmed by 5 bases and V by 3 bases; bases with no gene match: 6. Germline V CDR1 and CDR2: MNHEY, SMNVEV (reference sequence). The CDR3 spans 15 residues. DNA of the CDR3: TGTGCCAGCAGTTTCTTCCAGGGGGCCAACAATGAGCAGTTCTTC. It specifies CASSFFQGANNEQFF.

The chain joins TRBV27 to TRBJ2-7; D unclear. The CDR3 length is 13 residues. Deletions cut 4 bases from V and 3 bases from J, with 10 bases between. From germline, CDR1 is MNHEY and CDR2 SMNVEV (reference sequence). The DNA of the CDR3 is TGTGCCAGCAGTTCCAAGGCCCGCTACGAGCAGTACTTC. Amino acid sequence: CASSSKARYEQYF.

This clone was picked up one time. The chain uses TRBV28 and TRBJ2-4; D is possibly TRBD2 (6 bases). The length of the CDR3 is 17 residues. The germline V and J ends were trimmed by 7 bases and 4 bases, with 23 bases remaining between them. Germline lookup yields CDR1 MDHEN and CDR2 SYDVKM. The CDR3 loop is CASKGSGQQRVKNIQYF. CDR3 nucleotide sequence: TGTGCCAGCAAAGGTAGCGGCCAACAAAGGGTGAAAAACATTCAGTACTTC.

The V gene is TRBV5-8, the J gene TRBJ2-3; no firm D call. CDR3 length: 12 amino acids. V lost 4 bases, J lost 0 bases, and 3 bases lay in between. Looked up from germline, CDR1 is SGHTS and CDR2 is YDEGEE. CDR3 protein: CASSRSTDTQYF. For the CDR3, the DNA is TGTGCCAGCAGCCGCAGCACAGATACGCAGTATTTT.

CDR3 sequence (DNA): TGTGCCAGCAGTCGGGAAGGAGGAGGGTACGAGCAGTACTTC. It yields the protein CASSREGGGYEQYF. The chain combines TRBV5-4 with TRBJ2-7; weak D call: TRBD2 (6 bases). Deletions cut 5 bases from V and 4 bases from J, with 16 bases between. This CDR3 is 14 amino acids long. CDR1 is SGHNT, CDR2 YYREEE, per germline (reference sequence).

The CDR3 sequence is CASSSEVEALTGELFF. The CDR3 nucleotides read TGTGCCAGCAGTTCAGAAGTCGAAGCCCTCACCGGGGAGCTGTTTTTT. V usage is TRBV27 and J usage is TRBJ2-2, with D unresolved. Germline assignment: CDR1 MNHEY and CDR2 SMNVEV (reference sequence). V lost 4 bases and J lost 4, with 16 bases in between. This CDR3 is built from 16 residues.

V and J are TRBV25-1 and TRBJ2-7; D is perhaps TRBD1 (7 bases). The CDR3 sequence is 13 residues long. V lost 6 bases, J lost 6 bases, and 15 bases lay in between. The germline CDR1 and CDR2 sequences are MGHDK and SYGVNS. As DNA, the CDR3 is TGTGCCAGCAGCAGGGGGGCTTCTCTCGAGCAGTACTTC. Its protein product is CASSRGASLEQYF.